The next 9 T cell receptor beta chains were all read from a single sample in a study of patients and donors after allogeneic stem cell transplantation. TCRdb used MiXCR to reprocess the RT-PCR reads, holding one entry per CDR3 protein. The top ten hold less than 9.5% of the sample, which has approximately 410,000 distinct CDR3 sequences, 16% seen once. The sequenced sample was blood, either unsorted or a sorted T cell fraction (not recorded which). These receptors were collected from a human donor who was either an allogeneic HSCT recipient or a stem cell or donor lymphocyte infusion donor (not recorded which). It is not recorded whose cells these are; they may come from a transplant donor.

This clonotype was recorded at least ten times. The DNA for the CDR3 is TGTGCCATCAGTGACCTGTCGGGAGGGCCTTATGAGCAGTTCTTC. Amino acids: CAISDLSGGPYEQFF. This rearrangement joins TRBV10-3 to TRBJ2-1; TRBD2 agrees at 8 bases. Losses at the gene ends were 3 bases for V and 8 bases for J; bases not matched to a gene: 9. The germline gives CDR1 ENHRY, CDR2 SYGVKD. The CDR3 loop spans 15 amino acids.

The chain is built from TRBV20-1 and TRBJ2-5; possibly TRBD1 or TRBD2 for D (5 bases each). Germline CDR1 reads DFQATT; CDR2 reads SNEGSKA (reference sequence). Trimming took off 3 bases at V and 1 base at J, with 12 bases between the two ends. The CDR3 consists of 14 residues. DNA for the CDR3: TGCAGTGCTAGCGGGGCCGCCTTCCAAGAGACCCAGTACTTC. Translation gives CSASGAAFQETQYF.

This clonotype has a count of ten or more. The chain joins TRBV12-3 or TRBV12-4 to TRBJ2-1; 9 nucleotides align to TRBD2. The CDR3 extends over 15 amino acids. V lost 6 bases, J lost 8 bases, and 11 bases stayed unmatched. CDR3 in amino acids: CASRIKGLAVHEQFF. The CDR3 DNA sequence: TGTGCCAGCAGAATCAAGGGACTAGCCGTCCATGAGCAGTTCTTC.

This sequence joins TRBV12-5 and TRBJ1-1; possible D gene TRBD1, 5 bases. Germline-derived CDR1 and CDR2 are LGHNT and FRNRAP. Trimming shortened V by 3 bases and J by 1 base, and 15 bases separated the two germline ends. The CDR3 covers 16 residues. The CDR3 DNA follows: TGTGCTAGTGGTTTCTCGACAGCGGCCTGGAACACTGAAGCTTTCTTT. Translation: CASGFSTAAWNTEAFF. Variable domain in full (rest from reference TRBV12-5 and TRBJ1-1): DARVTQTPRHKVTEMGQEVTMRCQPILGHNTVFWYRQTMMQGLELLAYFRNRAPLDDSGMPKDRFSAEMPDATLATLKIQPSEPRDSAVYFCASGFSTAAWNTEAFFGQGTRLTVV.

J is TRBJ2-3 and V is TRBV20-1, with TRBD2 matching 8 bases. In germline, CDR1 is DFQATT, CDR2 SNEGSKA (reference sequence). J lost 4 bases, V lost 2 bases, and 5 bases had no gene match. The CDR3 extends over 14 amino acids. CDR3 residues: CSARPLRGADTQYF. As DNA, the CDR3 is TGCAGTGCTAGACCTCTGCGGGGGGCAGATACGCAGTATTTT.

This clonotype was picked up many times. The chain employs TRBV9 and TRBJ1-2; no clear D. CDR1 is SGDLS, CDR2 YYNGEE, per germline. Trimming removed 4 bases from V and 3 bases from J, with 10 bases in between. This CDR3 is built from 13 residues. As DNA, the CDR3 is TGTGCCAGCAGCCCCGGCGGGTACTATGGCTACACCTTC. This encodes CASSPGGYYGYTF.

V and J are TRBV7-2 and TRBJ2-2; D may be TRBD1 or TRBD2 (5 bases each). The V gene lost 5 bases and the J gene lost 3 bases, with 10 bases spanning the gap. CDR3 length: 14 residues. Germline assignment: CDR1 SGHTA and CDR2 FQGNSA. The CDR3, as DNA: TGTGCCAGCAGCGCCCAGGGAGACACCGGGGAGCTGTTTTTT. Its translation is CASSAQGDTGELFF.

The J gene is TRBJ1-1, the V gene TRBV7-6; D is possibly TRBD1 (5 bases). The CDR3 runs 13 residues. Trimming removed 6 bases from V and 1 base from J, with 9 bases in between. Looked up from germline, CDR1 is SGHVS and CDR2 is FNYEAQ. CDR3 in DNA: TGTGCCAGCAGGGGGGGAGGGAACACTGAAGCTTTCTTT. Translated, it gives CASRGGGNTEAFF.

This clonotype was counted only a few times. The chain couples TRBV5-1 to TRBJ2-2, with 9 bases matching TRBD2. The CDR3 covers 17 residues. The V gene's germline CDR1 is SGHRS and CDR2 YFSETQ. Losses at the gene ends were 7 bases for V and 1 base for J; bases not matched to a gene: 11. The CDR3 region has the DNA TGCGCCAGCGGGAATAGCGGGGGAGCGCAGAACACCGGGGAGCTGTTTTTT. Translated, it gives CASGNSGGAQNTGELFF.